This T cell receptor beta chain appears in the sequencing data of a study of PD-L1 blockade in urothelial cancer. About this clone itself: Different DNA sequences within this sample yield the same CDR3.

Sequencing used immunoSEQ multiplex PCR; TCRdb keeps in-frame clones, though not all of them. The sample holds 70,000 or so clones, around 84% seen once. Per germline, CDR1 SEHNR and CDR2 FQNEAQ (reference sequence). J lost 4 bases, V lost 4 bases, and 4 bases had no gene match. This CDR3 comprises 14 residues. The source is a man aged 70-80 years with urothelial cancer. J is TRBJ2-1 and V is TRBV7-9; TRBD2 agrees at 7 bases. Source: PBMCs, taken around atezolizumab (anti-PD-L1) treatment. The CDR3 coding sequence is TGTGCCAGCAGCTCCCTAGCGGATTACAATGAGCAGTTCTTC. Amino acid sequence: CASSSLADYNEQFF.